What follows are 2 T cell receptor beta chains derived from one specimen sequenced in a study of cytomegalovirus exposure and HLA in healthy donors. The PCR used 60 Vbeta and 13 Jbeta primers. TCRdb keeps only in-frame clones here, not all; method: immunoSEQ multiplex PCR. The sample has 100,000 to 150,000 clones; around 80% are singletons. Sequencing was carried out using PBMCs. These receptors all stem from a woman aged 30 to 39 in good health and CMV-seronegative.

The V call is TRBV30, the J call TRBJ1-5; D gene uncertain. Between the trimmed V and J ends, which lost 4 bases and 7 bases, there was a span of 14 bases. The CDR3 covers 13 residues. Germline loops: CDR1 GTSNPN, CDR2 SVGIG (reference sequence). The CDR3 nucleotides are TGTGCCTGGAATAAGGGAGGAGAACAGCCCCAGCATTTT. Its translation is CAWNKGGEQPQHF.

The chain joins TRBV19 to TRBJ1-5, with TRBD1 matching over 7 bases. This CDR3 is built from 15 residues. J was trimmed by 7 bases and V by 5 bases; bases with no gene match: 11. CDR1 is LNHDA, CDR2 SQIVND, per germline (reference sequence). In DNA form, the CDR3 reads TGTGCCAGTAGTCTCGGGACAGTGGGAGAGCAGCCCCAGCATTTT. Translated, it gives CASSLGTVGEQPQHF.